These 24 T cell receptor beta chains were sequenced from one sample in a study of Ad26.COV2.S vaccination and SARS-CoV-2 variants. Treatment meaning: roughly 18 received Ad26.COV2.S at low or high dose, single or two shots; about 5 received placebo; per-sample allocation not given. After the first vaccine or placebo injection, samples were drawn on day 63. TCRdb's table, derived via immunoSEQ multiplex PCR, lists solely in-frame clones and lacks some. The sample contains around 370,000 clones, around 84% of which appear only once. This material consisted of peripheral blood, taken in a trial of Ad26.COV2.S vaccine versus placebo. Receptors originate from a person aged 18-65 years who received the Ad26.COV2.S COVID-19 vaccine or a placebo.

The chain couples TRBV10-3 to TRBJ1-5; D not resolved. The germline gives CDR1 ENHRY, CDR2 SYGVKD. The CDR3 is made up of 12 amino acids. The ends were cut back, 10 bases at V and 10 bases at J, with 17 bases in the middle. The CDR3 nucleotides are TGTGCCAGGCACGGAGGGTTAGGACCCCAGCATTTT. Translated: CARHGGLGPQHF.

The chain couples TRBV10-3 to TRBJ2-5, with D possibly TRBD2 on 7 matching bases. Trimming left V 0 bases short and J 2 bases short, with 19 bases between. Germline lookup yields CDR1 ENHRY and CDR2 SYGVKD. The CDR3 is made up of 18 amino acids. The CDR3 protein is CAISESVLKGGLQETQYF. CDR3 in DNA: TGTGCCATCAGTGAGTCGGTTCTAAAGGGGGGGCTACAAGAGACCCAGTACTTC.

The chain uses TRBV15 and TRBJ1-1, with D tentatively TRBD1 (5 bases). The CDR3 consists of 14 residues. Germline V lookup: CDR1 LNHNV, CDR2 YYDKDF (reference sequence). The germline V and J ends were trimmed by 5 bases and 7 bases, with 17 bases remaining between them. The CDR3 region has the DNA TGTGCCACCAGCCCTACCAGGGTTTTGTATGAAGCTTTCTTT. Encoded protein: CATSPTRVLYEAFF.

The gene calls are TRBV21-1 and TRBJ2-5; the D segment call TRBD2 is taken from the table without a DNA check. TRBV21-1 is recorded as a pseudogene. This CDR3 spans 17 amino acids. The CDR3 coding sequence is TGTGCCAGCAGCAAAATTGGAGACGCACGATTCGGGGAGACCCAGTACTTC. This codes for CASSKIGDARFGETQYF.

The chain recombines TRBV9 with TRBJ1-2; TRBD1 agrees at 8 bases. Germline lookup yields CDR1 SGDLS and CDR2 YYNGEE. This CDR3 contains 18 residues. After removal of 0 bases from V and 5 bases from J, the junction contained 15 bases not matched to a gene. CDR3 in amino acids: CASSVGKDRGLPFYGYTF. In nucleotides, the CDR3 is TGTGCCAGCAGCGTAGGGAAAGACAGGGGCCTACCCTTTTATGGCTACACCTTC.

Only one count was recorded for this clone. This chain links TRBV14 with TRBJ1-2, with TRBD1 matching over 9 bases. The CDR3 has 15 residues. The V gene's germline CDR1 is SGHDN and CDR2 FVKESK. V dropped 3 bases and J dropped 3; count of bases not matched to a gene: 5. DNA of the CDR3: TGTGCCAGCAGCCAGAGGACAGGGGAAGACTATGGCTACACCTTC. Translated, it gives CASSQRTGEDYGYTF.

The chain employs TRBV7-2 and TRBJ2-2, with unresolved D. CDR3 size: 12 residues. Germline CDR1 SGHTA, CDR2 FQGNSA. The ends were cut back, 2 bases at V and 6 bases at J, with 4 bases in the middle. This CDR3 reads CASSLNSGELFF. In DNA, the CDR3 is TGTGCCAGCAGCTTAAATTCCGGGGAGCTGTTTTTT.

The chain carries TRBV2 and TRBJ2-1; D is undetermined. CDR1 is SNHLY and CDR2 is FYNNEI in the germline V gene. The V end was cut by 7 bases, the J end by 0 bases, with 16 bases between. The CDR3 is 16 residues long. CDR3 DNA sequence: TGTGCCAGCAAAATAACTTTAACCAGCTCCTACAATGAGCAGTTCTTC. Translating it yields CASKITLTSSYNEQFF.

The V call is TRBV5-1, the J call TRBJ2-1, with D maybe TRBD2 (8 bases). The CDR3 totals 14 residues. Germline CDR1 and CDR2: SGHRS and YFSETQ. Trimming removed 9 bases at V and 6 bases at J, with 19 bases between. Here the CDR3 DNA reads TGCGCCAACGGACAGGAGCGGGAGATCAATGAGCAGTTCTTC. Encoded protein: CANGQEREINEQFF.

The V call is TRBV28, the J call TRBJ2-4, with 7 bases identical to TRBD2. Germline CDR1 MDHEN, CDR2 SYDVKM. The CDR3 contains 15 residues. V was pared by 5 bases and J by 1 base, with 5 bases of the junction left unmatched. CDR3 loop: CASSRGREAKNIQYF. CDR3 nucleotides: TGTGCCAGCAGTCGAGGGAGGGAGGCCAAAAACATTCAGTACTTC.

Comments on this clone: This specimen includes other DNA sequences encoding the same CDR3. The chain combines TRBV5-1 with TRBJ2-7, with TRBD1 matching over 7 bases. The CDR3 runs to 15 residues. Germline CDR1 SGHRS, CDR2 YFSETQ. V lost 4 bases to trimming and J lost 0 bases; unmatched junction nucleotides: 7. CDR3 DNA: TGCGCCAGCAGCCCACGACAGGGAAGCTCCTACGAGCAGTACTTC. Its translation is CASSPRQGSSYEQYF.

This chain connects TRBV7-2 to TRBJ2-7, with 7 nucleotides matching TRBD2. The germline gives CDR1 SGHTA, CDR2 FQGNSA. There are 16 residues in the CDR3. V shed 2 bases and J 1 base; nucleotides not matched to a gene: 8. CDR3 amino acids: CASSLRSRGLSYEQYF. In nucleotides, the CDR3 is TGTGCCAGCAGCTTAAGGAGTCGGGGACTATCCTACGAGCAGTACTTC.

The J gene is TRBJ2-7, the V gene TRBV25-1; TRBD1 might be the D (6 bases). The germline gives CDR1 MGHDK, CDR2 SYGVNS. Trimming cost V 5 bases and J 6 bases, with 14 bases left between them. The CDR3 contains 13 residues. The CDR3 spells CASSLGAFGEQYF. Here the CDR3 DNA reads TGTGCCAGCAGTTTGGGGGCTTTCGGCGAGCAGTACTTC.

This clone was detected only a few times. The chain links TRBV6-2 or TRBV6-3 to TRBJ2-2, with TRBD2 as a possible D gene (5 bases). The CDR3 length is 13 residues. V was trimmed by 6 bases and J by 7 bases, leaving 12 bases between them. From germline, CDR1 is MNHEY and CDR2 SVGEGT. This CDR3 is CASSLTGNGELFF. As DNA, the CDR3 is TGTGCCAGCAGCTTGACGGGAAACGGGGAGCTGTTTTTT.

This chain uses TRBV27 with TRBJ2-1; the match to TRBD2 covers 16 bases. CDR1 MNHEY and CDR2 SMNVEV come from the germline V gene (reference sequence). After removal of 4 bases from V and 5 bases from J, the junction contained 8 bases not matched to a gene. The CDR3 extends over 18 amino acids. The CDR3 spells CASSSPGLAGGPHNEQFF. The CDR3 DNA follows: TGTGCCAGCAGTTCGCCGGGACTAGCGGGAGGGCCGCACAATGAGCAGTTCTTC.

The V gene is TRBV4-3, the J gene TRBJ2-2; 7 nucleotides align to TRBD1. This CDR3 region has 16 residues. Germline V gene lookup returns CDR1 LGHNA and CDR2 YSLEER. Unmatched junction bases numbered 9, after V lost 4 bases and J lost 4 bases. In DNA, the CDR3 is TGCGCCAGCAGCCCCCGGGACAGCCTGGGCACCGGGGAGCTGTTTTTT. It codes for CASSPRDSLGTGELFF.

The rearrangement uses TRBV3-1 (or the pseudogene TRBV3-2) and TRBJ2-3, with 10 bases aligning to TRBD2. The V and J ends lost 0 bases and 3 bases, in that order; junction bases with no gene match: 15. This CDR3 region has 20 residues. Germline CDR1 and CDR2: LGHDT and YNNKEL (reference sequence). The CDR3 sequence is CASSQDPAGGTTPRTDTQYF. The CDR3 DNA sequence: TGTGCCAGCAGCCAAGATCCAGCGGGGGGGACCACCCCTCGAACAGATACGCAGTATTTT.

V and J are TRBV7-2 and TRBJ2-3; tentatively, D is TRBD1 (6 bases). Deletions cut 4 bases from V and 4 bases from J, with 15 bases between. The CDR3 consists of 15 residues. Per germline, CDR1 SGHTA and CDR2 FQGNSA. The DNA of the CDR3 is TGTGCCAGCAGCTATGGATCAGGGGTCTCAGATACGCAGTATTTT. Amino acids: CASSYGSGVSDTQYF. The full variable domain, completed using reference TRBV7-2 and TRBJ2-3, is GAGVSQSPSNKVTEKGKDVELRCDPISGHTALYWYRQSLGQGLEFLIYFQGNSAPDKSGLPSDRFSAERTGGSVSTLTIQRTQQEDSAVYLCASSYGSGVSDTQYFGPGTRLTVL.

The chain recombines TRBV19 with TRBJ2-1; TRBD1 agrees at 10 bases. The CDR3 runs 16 residues. CDR1 is LNHDA and CDR2 is SQIVND in the germline V gene (reference sequence). V gave up 5 bases and J gave up 3 bases; unmatched junction bases: 7. The CDR3: CASSDRGPTNYNEQFF. CDR3 in DNA: TGTGCCAGTAGTGACAGGGGGCCTACTAACTACAATGAGCAGTTCTTC.

This chain connects TRBV11-2 to TRBJ2-7, with 10 bases identical to TRBD1. The CDR3 has 14 residues. Per germline, CDR1 SGHAT and CDR2 FQNNGV. V shed 5 bases and J 3 bases; nucleotides not matched to a gene: 4. The CDR3 DNA reads as TGTGCCAGCAGCACCTGGGACAGGGGCTACGAGCAGTACTTC. It yields the protein CASSTWDRGYEQYF.

The CDR3 DNA reads as TGTGCCAGCAGTTCCAATGGGAGGGACTGGTACTATGGCTACACCTTC. It translates to CASSSNGRDWYYGYTF. J is TRBJ1-2 and V is TRBV27; D is perhaps TRBD1 (5 bases). Germline values: CDR1 MNHEY, CDR2 SMNVEV (reference sequence). The CDR3 totals 16 residues. Trimming removed 4 bases at V and 3 bases at J, with 18 bases between.

This clone was counted between two and nine times. The rearrangement links TRBV7-2 to TRBJ2-2; perhaps TRBD2 as D (7 bases). Trimming removed 4 bases at V and 2 bases at J, with 14 bases between. The CDR3 covers 16 residues. Germline CDR1 and CDR2: SGHTA and FQGNSA. Here the CDR3 reads CASSSTGGFNTGELFF. The CDR3 DNA follows: TGTGCCAGCAGCTCAACGGGGGGCTTTAACACCGGGGAGCTGTTTTTT.

V and J are TRBV7-7 and TRBJ2-1; D might be TRBD2 (6 bases). The CDR3 has 13 amino acids. The germline V gene encodes CDR1 SSHAT and CDR2 FNYEAQ (reference sequence). Trimming pared 5 bases from V and 5 bases from J, leaving 10 bases between. The CDR3 protein is CASSKSGDNEQFF. In nucleotides, the CDR3 is TGTGCCAGCAGCAAGTCGGGAGACAATGAGCAGTTCTTC.

The rearrangement uses TRBV7-2 and TRBJ2-2; 10 bases are shared with TRBD2. Germline V gene data show CDR1 as SGHTA and CDR2 as FQGNSA. The CDR3 consists of 16 residues. With 5 bases clipped from V and 4 bases from J, the junction kept 7 bases outside the gene matches. The CDR3 DNA is TGTGCCAGCAGCGCCCAACTAGCGGGAATCACCGGGGAGCTGTTTTTT. Encoded protein: CASSAQLAGITGELFF.